The 18 T cell receptor beta chains presented below share a single source sample, sequenced in a study of T cells after yellow fever vaccination. Via MiXCR, TCRdb re-called the 5' RACE reads, giving one row per CDR3 protein. The data show approximately 600,000 distinct CDR3 sequences, 10% to 15% seen once. Sequencing used PBMCs, obtained on the day of the yellow fever booster vaccination. Receptor source: a man aged 25-45 years who received the YFV17D yellow fever vaccine.

There are many counts of this clonotype. The chain recombines TRBV5-1 with TRBJ1-1, with D possibly matching TRBD1 (6 bases). The V end lost 0 bases, the J end lost 5 bases, and 14 bases lay between the germline ends. Looked up from germline, CDR1 is SGHRS and CDR2 is YFSETQ. CDR3 length: 15 residues. The CDR3: CASSLAGGLGTEAFF. DNA for the CDR3: TGCGCCAGCAGCTTGGCCGGGGGGCTGGGGACTGAAGCTTTCTTT.

The rearrangement uses TRBV20-1 and TRBJ1-4, with D tentatively TRBD1 (6 bases). The germline V and J ends were trimmed by 6 bases and 1 base, with 15 bases remaining between them. The CDR3 covers 15 residues. Germline CDR1 is DFQATT and CDR2 is SNEGSKA (reference sequence). The chain's CDR3 is CSARPQQGTNEKLFF. The CDR3 DNA reads as TGCAGTGCCCGACCACAACAGGGAACTAATGAAAAACTGTTTTTT.

This sequence joins TRBV24-1 and TRBJ2-5, with 9 bases aligning to TRBD1. The germline V gene has CDR1 KGHDR and CDR2 SFDVKD. There are 16 residues in the CDR3. J gave up 5 bases and V 7 bases, and 13 bases lay outside the gene matches. CDR3 loop: CATSQGQGGIGETQYF. The CDR3 coding sequence is TGTGCCACCAGCCAGGGACAGGGTGGGATTGGGGAGACCCAGTACTTC.

This clonotype showed up many times. The chain couples TRBV28 to TRBJ2-1, with 9 bases lining up with TRBD2. The length of the CDR3 is 16 residues. Germline V gives CDR1 MDHEN, CDR2 SYDVKM. With V trimmed by 6 bases and J by 4 bases, 10 bases remained unmatched. In DNA form, the CDR3 reads TGTGCCAGCAGCCCCCGGCTCGCGGGAGGGTACAATGAGCAGTTCTTC. Protein sequence: CASSPRLAGGYNEQFF.

The genes are TRBV28 and TRBJ2-3, with 12 bases matching TRBD2. CDR1 and CDR2 from the germline V gene are MDHEN and SYDVKM. CDR3 length: 16 residues. V gave up 5 bases and J gave up 4 bases; unmatched junction bases: 7. The CDR3: CASSLASGRGSDTQYF. DNA of the CDR3: TGTGCCAGCAGTCTCGCTAGCGGGAGGGGGTCAGATACGCAGTATTTT.

This clonotype has a handful of counts. The rearrangement joins TRBV10-3 to TRBJ2-6; weak D call: TRBD1 (6 bases). Trimming left V 4 bases short and J 1 base short, with 8 bases between. CDR1 and CDR2 (germline): ENHRY, SYGVKD. This CDR3 contains 15 residues. The DNA of the CDR3 is TGTGCCATCAGTGGAACAGGGTCTGGGGCCAACGTCCTGACTTTC. It yields the protein CAISGTGSGANVLTF.

This chain links TRBV5-6 with TRBJ2-7; 8 nucleotides align to TRBD1. The CDR3 has 18 residues. CDR1 and CDR2 (germline): SGHDT, YYEEEE. The V segment lost 2 bases and the J segment 0 bases; nucleotides outside the gene matches: 13. The CDR3 DNA follows: TGTGCCAGCAGCTTTTACGGCCCGGGACAGGTGATCTCCTACGAGCAGTACTTC. Its protein is CASSFYGPGQVISYEQYF. The whole variable domain, remainder taken from reference TRBV5-6 and TRBJ2-7, is DAGVTQSPTHLIKTRGQQVTLRCSPKSGHDTVSWYQQALGQGPQFIFQYYEEEERQRGNFPDRFSGHQFPNYSSELNVNALLLGDSALYLCASSFYGPGQVISYEQYFGPGTRLTVT.

The chain couples TRBV6-1 to TRBJ2-2; 8 bases line up with TRBD1. The germline V gene has CDR1 MNHNS and CDR2 SASEGT. Trimming at V came to 6 bases and at J to 6 bases, leaving 12 bases not matched to a gene. CDR3 length: 16 residues. CDR3 sequence (DNA): TGTGCCAGCAGCCCCGCACAGGGGGTTCTTTCCGGGGAGCTGTTTTTT. This gives the protein CASSPAQGVLSGELFF.

V is TRBV29-1 and J is TRBJ2-7, with TRBD2 matching over 12 bases. Trimming cost V 5 bases and J 4 bases; bases outside gene matches: 9. CDR1 is SQVTM and CDR2 is ANQGSEA in the germline V gene. The CDR3 sequence is 15 residues long. The DNA of the CDR3 is TGCAGCGTTTCTTCGGGACTAGCGGGCTTATACGAGCAGTACTTC. It translates to CSVSSGLAGLYEQYF.

This clonotype has only a few counts. The rearrangement links TRBV20-1 to TRBJ1-1; D call uncertain. Germline-derived CDR1 and CDR2 are DFQATT and SNEGSKA (reference sequence). Trimming shortened V by 3 bases and J by 8 bases, and 7 bases separated the two germline ends. CDR3 length equals 10 residues. CDR3: CSASPAEAFF. CDR3 DNA sequence: TGCAGTGCTAGCCCCGCCGAAGCTTTCTTT.

This clonotype came up a few times. The rearrangement uses TRBV10-2 and TRBJ2-5; 8 bases match TRBD2. This CDR3 has 17 residues. The V segment lost 2 bases and the J segment 4 bases; nucleotides outside the gene matches: 12. The germline gives CDR1 WSHSY, CDR2 SAAADI. In DNA form, the CDR3 reads TGCGCCAGCAGTGAGACCCTAGCGGGTCCTCAGGGAGAGACCCAGTACTTC. Translating it yields CASSETLAGPQGETQYF.

The sample holds a few counts of this clonotype. The genes are TRBV7-2 and TRBJ2-3; 10 bases map to TRBD2. Germline V gene data show CDR1 as SGHTA and CDR2 as FQGNSA. V dropped 0 bases and J dropped 3; count of bases not matched to a gene: 3. This CDR3 region has 16 residues. CDR3: CASSLAPAGGTDTQYF. Written as DNA, the CDR3 is TGTGCCAGCAGCTTAGCGCCAGCGGGAGGGACAGATACGCAGTATTTT.

This rearrangement joins TRBV15 to TRBJ2-2, with D tentatively TRBD2 (5 bases). CDR1 is LNHNV and CDR2 is YYDKDF in the germline V gene (reference sequence). Trimming removed 6 bases at V and 7 bases at J, with 21 bases between. This CDR3 comprises 16 residues. The CDR3 DNA reads TGTGCCACCAGGGACTTCCCTAGCCCCCGGGGCGGGGAGCTGTTTTTT. Encoded protein: CATRDFPSPRGGELFF.

This clonotype was observed a few times. The rearrangement uses TRBV19 and TRBJ2-1; TRBD2 matches 7 bases. V trimming: 3 bases; J trimming: 2 bases; junction bases outside the gene matches: 16. Germline-derived CDR1 and CDR2 are LNHDA and SQIVND (reference sequence). CDR3 length: 19 amino acids. The CDR3 nucleotides are TGTGCCAGTAGTATGCATTTGGGGCGGGGGACGACCACCTACAATGAGCAGTTCTTC. It yields the protein CASSMHLGRGTTTYNEQFF.

This chain links TRBV30 with TRBJ2-7; 8 bases fit TRBD1. The CDR3 totals 13 residues. V shed 5 bases, J shed 1 base, and the junction held 4 bases outside the gene matches. Germline V lookup: CDR1 GTSNPN, CDR2 SVGIG (reference sequence). CDR3 sequence (DNA): TGTGCCTGGGGAACAGGGGGATCCTACGAGCAGTACTTC. Its translation: CAWGTGGSYEQYF.

The chain joins TRBV20-1 to TRBJ2-7; no definite D call. This CDR3 region has 13 residues. Trimming took off 5 bases at V and 7 bases at J, with 18 bases between the two ends. Germline CDR1 and CDR2: DFQATT and SNEGSKA (reference sequence). CDR3 loop: CSAEQTAPVEQYF. The CDR3 region has the DNA TGCAGTGCTGAACAGACGGCCCCCGTTGAGCAGTACTTC.

This clonotype has more than one count but fewer than ten. This rearrangement joins TRBV29-1 to TRBJ2-1; D may be TRBD1 or TRBD2 (5 bases each). Deletions cut 4 bases from V and 7 bases from J, with 17 bases between. Germline values: CDR1 SQVTM, CDR2 ANQGSEA. This CDR3 is built from 14 residues. The CDR3 is CSVVGASLKNEQFF. CDR3 in DNA: TGCAGCGTTGTCGGGGCTAGCTTAAAAAATGAGCAGTTCTTC.

This clonotype came up a few times. The V gene is TRBV4-1, the J gene TRBJ2-1, with a tentative D call TRBD2 (5 bases). This CDR3 has 16 residues. V lost 1 base, J lost 2 bases, and 12 bases lay in between. Germline CDR1 is MGHRA and CDR2 is YSYEKL. The CDR3 region is CASSQAEYGTYNEQFF. The CDR3 bases are TGCGCCAGCAGCCAAGCGGAATACGGGACCTACAATGAGCAGTTCTTC.